A selection of T cell receptor beta chains follows, all from one sample in a study of lymphopenia after photon versus proton radiotherapy. Measured with immunoSEQ multiplex PCR; TCRdb has only the in-frame clones, and not every one. The table has tens of thousands of clones, approximately 80% seen once. Sequenced here: peripheral blood, sampled from a patient treated with proton-based radiotherapy. Receptor source: a woman in her 70s with pancreatic cancer. Both conserved end residues are trimmed from each CDR3. The order of the fields is D gene, V gene, clone size, CDR3 protein. D genes are given only for firm matches. Some rows have no size entry. The others give once, few or many, or a class for an expanded clone.

d_gene: .; v_gene: TRBV5-8; abundance: .; CDR3aa: ASSTPVLVVTQY
d_gene: TRBD1; v_gene: TRBV29-1; abundance: .; CDR3aa: SVVGTGWGYGYT
d_gene: TRBD1; v_gene: TRBV28; abundance: .; CDR3aa: ASSLTGLADKAF
d_gene: .; v_gene: TRBV9; abundance: .; CDR3aa: ASSVRTTGTETQY
d_gene: .; v_gene: TRBV28; abundance: .; CDR3aa: ASSLRFSAEAF
d_gene: .; v_gene: TRBV7-3; abundance: .; CDR3aa: ASSKRQNTGELF
d_gene: .; v_gene: TRBV27; abundance: .; CDR3aa: ASRGPRHQPQH
d_gene: .; v_gene: TRBV19; abundance: .; CDR3aa: ASSLGQSFNYGYT
d_gene: .; v_gene: TRBV13; abundance: few; CDR3aa: ASSLVGEQY
d_gene: .; v_gene: TRBV1; abundance: few; CDR3aa: TSVSWWGRPIMLAKNIQY
d_gene: .; v_gene: TRBV5-4; abundance: .; CDR3aa: ASSLQSTDTQY
d_gene: TRBD1; v_gene: TRBV30; abundance: .; CDR3aa: AWSEKRQGVGTNEKLF
d_gene: .; v_gene: TRBV2; abundance: once; CDR3aa: ASKAQTTFETQY
d_gene: TRBD2; v_gene: TRBV6-6; abundance: .; CDR3aa: ATSGGAGGRTYEQY
d_gene: .; v_gene: TRBV4-2; abundance: .; CDR3aa: ASSSEGVFNTEAF
d_gene: TRBD1; v_gene: TRBV7-9; abundance: .; CDR3aa: ASSHRDRGYEQY
d_gene: .; v_gene: TRBV30; abundance: .; CDR3aa: AWSLDPHGTEAF
d_gene: TRBD1; v_gene: TRBV7-3; abundance: .; CDR3aa: ASSSQTGAYEQY
d_gene: TRBD1; v_gene: TRBV7-9; abundance: .; CDR3aa: ASSPRQGNTEAF
d_gene: TRBD1; v_gene: TRBV7-2; abundance: .; CDR3aa: ASSLRDRGLSPLH